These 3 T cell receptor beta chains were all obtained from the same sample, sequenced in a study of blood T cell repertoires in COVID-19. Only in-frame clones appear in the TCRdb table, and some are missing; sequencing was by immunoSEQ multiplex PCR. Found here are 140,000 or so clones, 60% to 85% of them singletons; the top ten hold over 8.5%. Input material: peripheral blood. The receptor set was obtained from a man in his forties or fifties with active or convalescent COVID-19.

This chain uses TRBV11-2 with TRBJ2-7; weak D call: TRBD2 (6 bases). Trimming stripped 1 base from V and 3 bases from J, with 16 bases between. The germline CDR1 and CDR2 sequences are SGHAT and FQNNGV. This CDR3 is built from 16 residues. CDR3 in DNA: TGTGCCAGCAGCTTAGTAGGCGGGACCCCCTTCTACGAGCAGTACTTC. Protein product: CASSLVGGTPFYEQYF.

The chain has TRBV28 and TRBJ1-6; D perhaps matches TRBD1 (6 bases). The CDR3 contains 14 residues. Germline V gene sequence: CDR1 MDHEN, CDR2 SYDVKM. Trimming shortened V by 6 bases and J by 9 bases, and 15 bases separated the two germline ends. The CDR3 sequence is CASSYRAESSPLHF. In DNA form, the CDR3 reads TGTGCCAGCAGCTACAGGGCGGAGAGTTCACCCCTCCACTTT.

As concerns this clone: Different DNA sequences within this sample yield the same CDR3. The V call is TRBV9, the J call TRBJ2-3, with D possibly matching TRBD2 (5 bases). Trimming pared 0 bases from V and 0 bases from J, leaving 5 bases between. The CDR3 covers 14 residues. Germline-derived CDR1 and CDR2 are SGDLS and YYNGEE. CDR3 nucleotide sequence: TGTGCCAGCAGCGTAGGAGGGAGCACAGATACGCAGTATTTT. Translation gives CASSVGGSTDTQYF.